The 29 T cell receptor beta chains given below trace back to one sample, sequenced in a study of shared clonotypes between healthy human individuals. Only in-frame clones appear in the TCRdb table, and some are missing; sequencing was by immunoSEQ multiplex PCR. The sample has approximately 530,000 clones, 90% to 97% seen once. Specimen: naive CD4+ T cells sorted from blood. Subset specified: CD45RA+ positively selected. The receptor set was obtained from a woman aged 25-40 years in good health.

The CDR3 reads CASSNPRTSYEQYF. The CDR3 coding sequence is TGTGCCAGCAGCAACCCCCGGACCTCCTACGAGCAGTACTTC. This chain links TRBV21-1 with TRBJ2-7. TRBV21-1 is a known pseudogene. There are 14 residues in the CDR3.

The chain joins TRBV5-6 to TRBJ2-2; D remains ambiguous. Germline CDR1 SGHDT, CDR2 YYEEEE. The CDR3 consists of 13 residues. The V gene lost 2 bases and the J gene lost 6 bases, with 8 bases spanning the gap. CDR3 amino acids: CASSFSRAGELFF. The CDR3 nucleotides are TGTGCCAGCAGCTTCAGTCGCGCCGGGGAGCTGTTTTTT. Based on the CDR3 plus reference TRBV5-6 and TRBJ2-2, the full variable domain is DAGVTQSPTHLIKTRGQQVTLRCSPKSGHDTVSWYQQALGQGPQFIFQYYEEEERQRGNFPDRFSGHQFPNYSSELNVNALLLGDSALYLCASSFSRAGELFFGEGSRLTVL.

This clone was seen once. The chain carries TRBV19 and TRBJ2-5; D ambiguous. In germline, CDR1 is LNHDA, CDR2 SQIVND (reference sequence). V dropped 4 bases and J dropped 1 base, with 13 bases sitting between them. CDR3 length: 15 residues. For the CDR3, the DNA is TGTGCCAGTAGTACCGGATGGACGGTCCAAGAGACCCAGTACTTC. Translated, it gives CASSTGWTVQETQYF.

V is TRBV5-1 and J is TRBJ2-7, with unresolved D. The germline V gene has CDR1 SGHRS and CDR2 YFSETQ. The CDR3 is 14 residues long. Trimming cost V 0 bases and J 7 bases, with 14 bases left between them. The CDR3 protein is CASSLGVGSEEQYF. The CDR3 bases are TGCGCCAGCAGCTTGGGAGTGGGATCGGAGGAGCAGTACTTC.

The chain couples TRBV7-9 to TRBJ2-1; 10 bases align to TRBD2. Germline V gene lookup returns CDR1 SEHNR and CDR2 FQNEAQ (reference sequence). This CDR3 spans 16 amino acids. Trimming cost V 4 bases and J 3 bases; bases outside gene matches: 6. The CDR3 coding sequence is TGTGCCAGCAGCTCCTTAGCGGGAGGTTACTACAATGAGCAGTTCTTC. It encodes CASSSLAGGYYNEQFF.

In nucleotides, the CDR3 is TGTGCCAGCTCACCTCAAGGCGGGAGGAACCAAGAGACCCAGTACTTC. Amino acid sequence: CASSPQGGRNQETQYF. The chain links TRBV18 to TRBJ2-5; TRBD2 matches 8 bases. The V segment lost 3 bases and the J segment 0 bases; nucleotides outside the gene matches: 6. The CDR3 is 16 amino acids. Germline values: CDR1 KGHSH, CDR2 LQKENI.

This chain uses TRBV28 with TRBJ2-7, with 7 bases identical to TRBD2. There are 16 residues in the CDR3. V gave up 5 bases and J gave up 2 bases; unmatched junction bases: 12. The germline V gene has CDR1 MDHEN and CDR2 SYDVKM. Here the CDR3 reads CASSRAGAGPAYEQYF. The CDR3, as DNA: TGTGCCAGCAGTAGGGCAGGAGCGGGGCCCGCCTACGAGCAGTACTTC. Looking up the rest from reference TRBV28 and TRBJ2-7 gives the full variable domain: DVKVTQSSRYLVKRTGEKVFLECVQDMDHENMFWYRQDPGLGLRLIYFSYDVKMKEKGDIPEGYSVSREKKERFSLILESASTNQTSMYLCASSRAGAGPAYEQYFGPGTRLTVT.

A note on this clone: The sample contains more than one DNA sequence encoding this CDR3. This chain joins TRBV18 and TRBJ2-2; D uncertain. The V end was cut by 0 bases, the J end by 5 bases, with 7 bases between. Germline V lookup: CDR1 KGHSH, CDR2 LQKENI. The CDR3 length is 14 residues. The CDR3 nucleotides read TGTGCCAGCTCACCACCCGCCAGGACCGGGGAGCTGTTTTTT. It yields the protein CASSPPARTGELFF.

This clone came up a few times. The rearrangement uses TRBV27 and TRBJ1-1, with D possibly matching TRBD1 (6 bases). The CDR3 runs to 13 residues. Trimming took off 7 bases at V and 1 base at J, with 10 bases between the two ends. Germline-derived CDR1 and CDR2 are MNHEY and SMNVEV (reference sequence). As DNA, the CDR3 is TGTGCCAGCAACAAGGACAGGAACACTGAAGCTTTCTTT. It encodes CASNKDRNTEAFF.

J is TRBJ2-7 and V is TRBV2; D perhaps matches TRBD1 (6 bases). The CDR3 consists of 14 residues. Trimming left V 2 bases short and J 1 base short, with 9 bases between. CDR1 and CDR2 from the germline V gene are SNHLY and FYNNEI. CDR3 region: CASSEWDTSYEQYF. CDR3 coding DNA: TGTGCCAGCAGTGAATGGGACACTTCCTACGAGCAGTACTTC. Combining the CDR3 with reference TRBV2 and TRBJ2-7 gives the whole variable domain EPEVTQTPSHQVTQMGQEVILRCVPISNHLYFYWYRQILGQKVEFLVSFYNNEISEKSEIFDDQFSVERPDGSNFTLKIRSTKLEDSAMYFCASSEWDTSYEQYFGPGTRLTVT.

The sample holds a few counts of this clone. The CDR3 region is CASSFDPQPQHF. The CDR3 nucleotides read TGTGCCAGCAGTTTCGATCCCCAGCCCCAGCATTTT. The V gene is TRBV28, the J gene TRBJ1-5; D is undetermined. Germline CDR1 is MDHEN and CDR2 is SYDVKM. V dropped 3 bases and J dropped 7 bases, with 7 bases sitting between them. The CDR3 is 12 residues long.

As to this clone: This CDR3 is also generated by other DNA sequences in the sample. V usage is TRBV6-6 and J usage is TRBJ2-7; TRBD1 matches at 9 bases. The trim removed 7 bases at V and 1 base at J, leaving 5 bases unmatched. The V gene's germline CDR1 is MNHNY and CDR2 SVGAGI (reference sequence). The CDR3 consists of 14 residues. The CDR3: CASTPGQGSYEQYF. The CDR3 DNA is TGTGCCAGCACCCCGGGACAGGGTTCCTACGAGCAGTACTTC.

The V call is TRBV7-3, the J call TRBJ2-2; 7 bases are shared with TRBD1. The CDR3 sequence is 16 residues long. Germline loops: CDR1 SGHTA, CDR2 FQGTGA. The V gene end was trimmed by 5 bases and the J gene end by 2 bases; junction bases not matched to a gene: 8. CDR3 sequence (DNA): TGTGCCAGCAGCACCCTACAGGGGAGTAACACCGGGGAGCTGTTTTTT. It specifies CASSTLQGSNTGELFF. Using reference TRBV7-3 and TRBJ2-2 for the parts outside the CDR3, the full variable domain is GAGVSQTPSNKVTEKGKYVELRCDPISGHTALYWYRQSLGQGPEFLIYFQGTGAADDSGLPNDRFFAVRPEGSVSTLKIQRTERGDSAVYLCASSTLQGSNTGELFFGEGSRLTVL.

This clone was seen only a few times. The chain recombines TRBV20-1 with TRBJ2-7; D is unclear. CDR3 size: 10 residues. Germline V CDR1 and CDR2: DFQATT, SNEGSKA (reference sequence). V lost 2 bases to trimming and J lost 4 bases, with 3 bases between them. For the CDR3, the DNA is TGCAGTGCTAGAATGTACGAGCAGTACTTC. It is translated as CSARMYEQYF.

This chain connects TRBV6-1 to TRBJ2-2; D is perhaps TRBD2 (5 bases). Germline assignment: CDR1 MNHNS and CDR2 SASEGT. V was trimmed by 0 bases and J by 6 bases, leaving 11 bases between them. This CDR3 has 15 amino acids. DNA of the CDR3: TGTGCCAGCAGTGAAGCAATCGGGGTCGCCGGGGAGCTGTTTTTT. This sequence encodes CASSEAIGVAGELFF.

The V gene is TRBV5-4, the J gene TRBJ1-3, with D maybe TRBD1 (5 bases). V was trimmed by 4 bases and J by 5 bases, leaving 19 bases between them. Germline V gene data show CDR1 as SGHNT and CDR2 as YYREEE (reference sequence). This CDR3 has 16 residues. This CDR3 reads CASSTGERGSRNTIYF. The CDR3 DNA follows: TGTGCCAGCAGCACAGGCGAACGAGGAAGTAGAAACACCATATATTTT.

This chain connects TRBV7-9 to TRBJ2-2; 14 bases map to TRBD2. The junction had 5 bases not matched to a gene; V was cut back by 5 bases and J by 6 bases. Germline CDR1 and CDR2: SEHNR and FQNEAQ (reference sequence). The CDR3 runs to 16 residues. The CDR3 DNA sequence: TGTGCCAGCAGCATGGGACTAGCGGGAGCTGCCGGGGAGCTGTTTTTT. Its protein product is CASSMGLAGAAGELFF.

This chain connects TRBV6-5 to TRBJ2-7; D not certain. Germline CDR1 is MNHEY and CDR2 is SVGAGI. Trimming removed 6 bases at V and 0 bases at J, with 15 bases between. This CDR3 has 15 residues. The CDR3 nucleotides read TGTGCCAGCAGCACCTCCTACCAAAGCTCCTACGAGCAGTACTTC. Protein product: CASSTSYQSSYEQYF.

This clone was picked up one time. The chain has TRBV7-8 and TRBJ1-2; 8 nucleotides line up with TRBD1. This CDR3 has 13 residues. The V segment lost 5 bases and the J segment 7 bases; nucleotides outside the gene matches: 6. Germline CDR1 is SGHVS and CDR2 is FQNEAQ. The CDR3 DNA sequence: TGTGCCAGCAGCGAAGGACAGGGATTTGGCTACACCTTC. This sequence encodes CASSEGQGFGYTF.

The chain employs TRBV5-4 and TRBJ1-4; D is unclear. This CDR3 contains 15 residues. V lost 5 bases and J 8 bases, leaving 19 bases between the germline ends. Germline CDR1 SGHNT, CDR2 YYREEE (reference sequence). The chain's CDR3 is CASSATPGEDEKLFF. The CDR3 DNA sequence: TGTGCCAGCAGTGCTACCCCGGGAGAAGACGAAAAACTGTTTTTT.

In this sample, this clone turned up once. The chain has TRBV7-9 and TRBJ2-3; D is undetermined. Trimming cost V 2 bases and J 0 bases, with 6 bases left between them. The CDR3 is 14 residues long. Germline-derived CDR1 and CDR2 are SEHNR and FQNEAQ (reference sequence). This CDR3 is CASSLMRSTDTQYF. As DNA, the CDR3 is TGTGCCAGCAGCTTAATGAGAAGCACAGATACGCAGTATTTT.

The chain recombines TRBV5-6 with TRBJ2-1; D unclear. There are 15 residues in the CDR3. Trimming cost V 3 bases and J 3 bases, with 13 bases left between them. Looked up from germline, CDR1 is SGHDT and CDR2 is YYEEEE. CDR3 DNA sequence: TGTGCCAGCAGCTCCCAGAGGCTAGGCTACAATGAGCAGTTCTTC. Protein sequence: CASSSQRLGYNEQFF.

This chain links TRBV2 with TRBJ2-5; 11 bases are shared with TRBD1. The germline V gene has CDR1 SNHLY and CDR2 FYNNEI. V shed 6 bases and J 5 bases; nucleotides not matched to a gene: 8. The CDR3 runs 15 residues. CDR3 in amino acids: CASRSRGQGVETQYF. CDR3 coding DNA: TGTGCCAGCAGGTCCAGGGGACAGGGGGTGGAGACCCAGTACTTC.

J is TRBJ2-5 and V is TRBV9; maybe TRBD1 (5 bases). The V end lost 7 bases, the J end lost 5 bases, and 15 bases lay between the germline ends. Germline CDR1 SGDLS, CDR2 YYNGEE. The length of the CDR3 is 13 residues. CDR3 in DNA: TGTGCCAGCTCACAGGCCCCCGGGGAGACCCAGTACTTC. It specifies CASSQAPGETQYF.

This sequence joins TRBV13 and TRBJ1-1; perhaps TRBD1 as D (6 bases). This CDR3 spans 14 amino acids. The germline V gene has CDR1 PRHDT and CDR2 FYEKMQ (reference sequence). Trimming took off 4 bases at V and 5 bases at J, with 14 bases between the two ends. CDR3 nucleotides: TGTGCCAGCAGCTCGGACAGTAGACCAACTGAAGCTTTCTTT. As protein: CASSSDSRPTEAFF.

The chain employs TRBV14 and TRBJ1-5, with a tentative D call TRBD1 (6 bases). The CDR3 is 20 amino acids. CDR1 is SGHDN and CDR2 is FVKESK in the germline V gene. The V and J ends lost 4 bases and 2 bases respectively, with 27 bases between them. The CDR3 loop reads CASSPIQGMGDMRGNQPQHF. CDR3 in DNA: TGTGCCAGCAGCCCGATACAGGGTATGGGAGATATGCGCGGCAATCAGCCCCAGCATTTT.

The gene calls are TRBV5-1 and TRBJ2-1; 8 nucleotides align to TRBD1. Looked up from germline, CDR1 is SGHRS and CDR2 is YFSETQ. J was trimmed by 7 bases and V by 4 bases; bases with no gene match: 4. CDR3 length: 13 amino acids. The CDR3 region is CASSARQGNEQFF. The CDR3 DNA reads TGCGCCAGCAGCGCTAGACAGGGGAATGAGCAGTTCTTC.

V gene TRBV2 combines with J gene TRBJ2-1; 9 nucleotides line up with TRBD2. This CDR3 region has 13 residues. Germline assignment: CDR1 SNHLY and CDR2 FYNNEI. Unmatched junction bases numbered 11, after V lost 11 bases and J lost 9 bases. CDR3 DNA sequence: TGTGCCGGTACTCCGGGACTAGCACGTGAGCAGTTCTTC. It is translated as CAGTPGLAREQFF.

CDR3 region: CAISEPGLASYEQFF. For the CDR3, the DNA is TGTGCCATCAGTGAACCGGGACTAGCCTCGTATGAGCAGTTCTTC. The V gene is TRBV10-3, the J gene TRBJ2-1; TRBD2 matches 9 bases. From germline, CDR1 is ENHRY and CDR2 SYGVKD. J lost 8 bases, V lost 3 bases, and 8 bases had no gene match. The CDR3 runs 15 residues.